This TCR beta chain emerged from a study of cytomegalovirus exposure and HLA in healthy donors. Notes on the study in general: As a later analysis revealed, the rate of TCR association differed by HLA locus, with DRB1 most and HLA-C fewest.

CDR3 length: 14 amino acids. The germline V gene encodes CDR1 SQVTM and CDR2 ANQGSEA. Germline trimming cut 6 bases from V and 2 bases from J; bases unmatched to any gene: 9. Both 60 Vbeta primers and 13 Jbeta primers went into the PCR. Produced via immunoSEQ multiplex PCR; TCRdb's table is partial and in-frame only. The sample carries approximately 130,000 clones, 75% recorded once. A remark on this clone: Its matching antigen is unknown.

All donors participated as healthy donors of bone marrow. This TCR was sampled from a man under 40 in good health and CMV-seronegative. Sequencing input: PBMCs. The chain is built from TRBV29-1 and TRBJ2-5, with 7 bases matching TRBD1. This chain's CDR3 is CSVPGTDNQETQYF. The CDR3 nucleotides are TGCAGCGTCCCCGGGACAGATAATCAAGAGACCCAGTACTTC.